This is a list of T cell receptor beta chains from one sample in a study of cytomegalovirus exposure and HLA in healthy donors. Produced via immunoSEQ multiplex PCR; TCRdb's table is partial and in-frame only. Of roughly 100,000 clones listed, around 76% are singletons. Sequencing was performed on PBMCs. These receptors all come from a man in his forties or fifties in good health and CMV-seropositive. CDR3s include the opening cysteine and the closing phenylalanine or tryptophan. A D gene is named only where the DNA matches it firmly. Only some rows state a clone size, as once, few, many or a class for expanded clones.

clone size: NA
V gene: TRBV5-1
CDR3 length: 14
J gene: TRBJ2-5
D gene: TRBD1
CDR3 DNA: TGCGCCAGCAGTCTCGGGACAGGGCTCGAGACCCAGTACTTC
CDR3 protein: CASSLGTGLETQYF

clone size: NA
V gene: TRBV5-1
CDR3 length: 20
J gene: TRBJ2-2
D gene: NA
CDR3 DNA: TGCGCCAGCAGTGGGGCGGGATACAAAGGTTTATCTTCGAACACCGGGGAGCTGTTTTTT
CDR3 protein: CASSGAGYKGLSSNTGELFF

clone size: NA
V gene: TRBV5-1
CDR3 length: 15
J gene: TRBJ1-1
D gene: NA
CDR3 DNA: TGCGCCAGCAGAGTCCAGGGGAATATGAACACTGAAGCTTTCTTT
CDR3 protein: CASRVQGNMNTEAFF

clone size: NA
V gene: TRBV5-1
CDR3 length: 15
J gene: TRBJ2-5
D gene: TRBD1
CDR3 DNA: TGCGCCAGCAGCTTTAAGACAGGGACAGGCGAGACCCAGTACTTC
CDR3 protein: CASSFKTGTGETQYF

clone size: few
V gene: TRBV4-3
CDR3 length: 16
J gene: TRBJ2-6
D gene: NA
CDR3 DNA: TGCGCCAGCAGCCAAGACTTTATCTCTGGGGCCAACGTCCTGACTTTC
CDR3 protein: CASSQDFISGANVLTF

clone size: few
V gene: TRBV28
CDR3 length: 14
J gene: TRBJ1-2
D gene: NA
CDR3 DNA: TGTGCCAGCAGTTACAGGTTTCGAAAAGAGGGCTACACCTTC
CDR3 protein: CASSYRFRKEGYTF

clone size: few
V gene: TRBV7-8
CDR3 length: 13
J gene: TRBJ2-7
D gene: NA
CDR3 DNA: TGTGCCAGCAACCACGAACAGGCCTACGAGCAGTACTTC
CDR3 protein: CASNHEQAYEQYF

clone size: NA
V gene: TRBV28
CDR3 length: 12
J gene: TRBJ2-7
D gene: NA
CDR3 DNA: TGTGCCAGCAGATACGGACAAAACGAGCAGTACTTC
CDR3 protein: CASRYGQNEQYF

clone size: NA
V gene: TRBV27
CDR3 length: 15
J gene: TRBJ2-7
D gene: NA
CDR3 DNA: TGTGCCAGCAGTTTGTCCGGTCTGGGGCTCTACGAGCAGTACTTC
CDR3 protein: CASSLSGLGLYEQYF

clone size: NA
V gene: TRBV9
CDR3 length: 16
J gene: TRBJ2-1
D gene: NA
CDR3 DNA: TGTGCCAGCAGCGCCGGGGGAAGGGGGCTCGGCGATGAGCAGTTCTTC
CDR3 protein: CASSAGGRGLGDEQFF

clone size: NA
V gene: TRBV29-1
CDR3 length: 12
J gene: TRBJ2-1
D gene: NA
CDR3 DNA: TGCAGCGTTGGGACAAACTACAATGAGCAGTTCTTC
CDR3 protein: CSVGTNYNEQFF

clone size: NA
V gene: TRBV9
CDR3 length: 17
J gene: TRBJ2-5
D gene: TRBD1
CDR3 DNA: TGTGCCAGCAGCGTAGGTTTAGGGACAGGGGGACAAGAGACCCAGTACTTC
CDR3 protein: CASSVGLGTGGQETQYF

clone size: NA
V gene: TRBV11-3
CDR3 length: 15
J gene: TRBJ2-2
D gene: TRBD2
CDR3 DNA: TGTGCCAGCAGTTCTCGGGAGGGTGCGGCCGGGGAGCTGTTTTTT
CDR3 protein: CASSSREGAAGELFF

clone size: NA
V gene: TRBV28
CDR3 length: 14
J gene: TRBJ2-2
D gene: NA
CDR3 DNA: TGTGCCAGCATTCTCGCGGGACAGACCGGGGAGCTGTTTTTT
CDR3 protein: CASILAGQTGELFF

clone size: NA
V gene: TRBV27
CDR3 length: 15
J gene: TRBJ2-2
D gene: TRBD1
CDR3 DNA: TGTGCCAGCAGGCCGACAGGGGATCCCACCGGGGAGCTGTTTTTT
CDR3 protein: CASRPTGDPTGELFF

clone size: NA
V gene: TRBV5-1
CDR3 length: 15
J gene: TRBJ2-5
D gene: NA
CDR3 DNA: TGCGCCAGCAGCCCGCTGGAGGGTCTGGGAGAGACCCAGTACTTC
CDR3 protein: CASSPLEGLGETQYF

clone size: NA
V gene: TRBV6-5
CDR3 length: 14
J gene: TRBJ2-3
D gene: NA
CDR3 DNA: TGTGCCAGCAGTTACGAGGCTTACACAGATACGCAGTATTTT
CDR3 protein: CASSYEAYTDTQYF

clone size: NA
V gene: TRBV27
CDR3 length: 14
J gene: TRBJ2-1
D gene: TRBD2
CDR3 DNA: TGTGCCAGCAGCGGACTAGCGGGATTCGATGAGCAGTTCTTC
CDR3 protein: CASSGLAGFDEQFF